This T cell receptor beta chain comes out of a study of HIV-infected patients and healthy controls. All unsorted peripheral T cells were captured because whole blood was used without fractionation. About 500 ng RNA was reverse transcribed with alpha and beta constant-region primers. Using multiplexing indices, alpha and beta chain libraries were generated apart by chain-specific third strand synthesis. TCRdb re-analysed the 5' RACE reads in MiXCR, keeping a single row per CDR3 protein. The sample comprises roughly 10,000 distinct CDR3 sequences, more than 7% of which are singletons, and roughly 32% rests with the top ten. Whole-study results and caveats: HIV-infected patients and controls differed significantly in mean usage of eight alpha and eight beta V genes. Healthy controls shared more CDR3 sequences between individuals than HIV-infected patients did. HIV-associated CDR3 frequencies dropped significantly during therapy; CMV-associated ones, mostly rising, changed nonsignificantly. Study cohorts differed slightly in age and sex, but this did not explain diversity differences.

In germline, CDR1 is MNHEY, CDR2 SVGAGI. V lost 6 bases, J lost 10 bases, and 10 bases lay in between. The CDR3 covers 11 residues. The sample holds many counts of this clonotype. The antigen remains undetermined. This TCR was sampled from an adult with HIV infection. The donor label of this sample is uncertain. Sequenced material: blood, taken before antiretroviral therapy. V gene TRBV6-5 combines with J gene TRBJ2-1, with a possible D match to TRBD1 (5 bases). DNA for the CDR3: TGTGCCAGCAGGAAAGACAGAGAGCAGTTCTTC. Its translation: CASRKDREQFF.